The clone carrying this T cell receptor beta chain was seen only a few times. This entry comes from a study of cytomegalovirus exposure and HLA in healthy donors. With 60 Vbeta and 13 Jbeta primers, the PCR was carried out. Here immunoSEQ multiplex PCR was the method, and the copy in TCRdb shows in-frame clones only, minus some. This table holds over 120,000 clones, approximately 70% found once. The sample was PBMCs. The TCR sequence derives from a woman in her sixties in good health and CMV-seropositive.

This CDR3 reads CASSGDYSGNTIYF. The DNA of the CDR3 is TGTGCCAGTAGCGGGGACTACTCTGGAAACACCATATATTTT. The chain links TRBV19 to TRBJ1-3, with a possible D match to TRBD1 (5 bases). Trimming took off 6 bases at V and 0 bases at J, with 9 bases between the two ends. Looked up from germline, CDR1 is LNHDA and CDR2 is SQIVND (reference sequence). The CDR3 totals 14 residues.